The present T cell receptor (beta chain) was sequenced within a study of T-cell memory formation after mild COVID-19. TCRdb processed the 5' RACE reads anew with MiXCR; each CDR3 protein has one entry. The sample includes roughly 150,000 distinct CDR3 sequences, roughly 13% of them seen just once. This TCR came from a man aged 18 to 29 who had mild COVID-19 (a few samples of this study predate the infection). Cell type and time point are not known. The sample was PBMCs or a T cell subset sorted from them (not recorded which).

In DNA, the CDR3 is TGTGCCAGCAGCTCACTCTATCTAGGGGAACTAAAAACCGGGGAGCTGTTTTTT. This encodes CASSSLYLGELKTGELFF. The rearrangement joins TRBV7-9 to TRBJ2-2, with D perhaps matching TRBD1 (5 bases). Trimming cost V 4 bases and J 5 bases, with 23 bases left between them. Germline assignment: CDR1 SEHNR and CDR2 FQNEAQ (reference sequence). CDR3 length: 18 residues.